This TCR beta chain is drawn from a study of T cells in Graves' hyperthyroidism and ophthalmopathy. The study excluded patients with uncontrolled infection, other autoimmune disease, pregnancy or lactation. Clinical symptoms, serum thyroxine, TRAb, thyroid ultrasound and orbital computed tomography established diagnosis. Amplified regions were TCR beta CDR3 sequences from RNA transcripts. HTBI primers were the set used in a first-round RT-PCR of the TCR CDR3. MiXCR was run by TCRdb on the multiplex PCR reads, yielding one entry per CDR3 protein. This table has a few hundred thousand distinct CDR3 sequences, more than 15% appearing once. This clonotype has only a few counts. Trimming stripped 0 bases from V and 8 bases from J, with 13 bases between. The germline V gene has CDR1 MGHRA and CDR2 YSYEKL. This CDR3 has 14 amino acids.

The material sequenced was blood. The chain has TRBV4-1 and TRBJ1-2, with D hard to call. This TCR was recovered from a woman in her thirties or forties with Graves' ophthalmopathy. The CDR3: CASSQDERAFGYTF. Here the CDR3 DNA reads TGCGCCAGCAGCCAAGATGAGAGGGCATTCGGCTACACCTTC.